This T cell receptor (beta chain) was identified in a study of cytomegalovirus exposure and HLA in healthy donors. Overall study context: The same platform was used for the roughly 110 validation repertoires as for the roughly 660 first-cohort repertoires, as reported in a later analysis.

CDR1 LNHNV and CDR2 YYDKDF come from the germline V gene (reference sequence). The CDR3 runs to 15 residues. Unmatched junction bases numbered 7, after V lost 5 bases and J lost 2 bases. Sequenced by immunoSEQ multiplex PCR; TCRdb stores in-frame clones only, minus some. The table shows approximately 70,000 clones, with around 94% occurring only once. The sequenced sample was PBMCs. This receptor was obtained from a woman younger than 35 in good health and CMV-seropositive. V gene TRBV15 combines with J gene TRBJ2-5; TRBD2 aligns across 8 bases. CDR3: CATSDRGGRQETQYF. The CDR3 DNA is TGTGCCACCAGCGACCGGGGGGGGCGGCAAGAGACCCAGTACTTC.